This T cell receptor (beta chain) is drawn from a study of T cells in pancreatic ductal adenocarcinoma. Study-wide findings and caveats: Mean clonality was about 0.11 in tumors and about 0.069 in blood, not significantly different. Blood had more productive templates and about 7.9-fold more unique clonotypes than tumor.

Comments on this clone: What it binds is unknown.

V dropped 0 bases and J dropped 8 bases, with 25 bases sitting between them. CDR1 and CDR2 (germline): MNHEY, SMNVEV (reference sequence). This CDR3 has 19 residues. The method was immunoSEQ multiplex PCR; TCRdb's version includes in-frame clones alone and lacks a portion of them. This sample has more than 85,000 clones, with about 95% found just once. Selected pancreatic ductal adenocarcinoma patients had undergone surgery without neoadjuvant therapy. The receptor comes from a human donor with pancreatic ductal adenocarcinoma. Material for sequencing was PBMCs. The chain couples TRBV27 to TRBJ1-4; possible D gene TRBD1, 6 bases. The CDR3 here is CASSLSWISPQWGLEKLFF. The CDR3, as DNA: TGTGCCAGCAGTTTATCGTGGATTAGTCCCCAGTGGGGGCTGGAAAAACTGTTTTTT.